These T cell receptor beta chains were read from a single sample in a study of blood T cell repertoires in COVID-19. Assay: immunoSEQ multiplex PCR; the TCRdb copy retains only in-frame clones and omits some. Of about 160,000 clones listed, about 74% are singletons. Source material: peripheral blood. The receptors stem from a man aged 55 to 70 with acute or convalescent COVID-19. Each CDR3 is given without its conserved first and last residue. The order of the fields is V gene, D gene, J gene, CDR3 length, CDR3 protein. The D gene is left open where the match is weak.

V gene: TRBV6-1; D gene: TRBD1; J gene: TRBJ1-1; CDR3 length: 14; CDR3 protein: ASSVGTGWENTEAF
V gene: TRBV4-1; D gene: -; J gene: TRBJ1-1; CDR3 length: 12; CDR3 protein: ASSHRQVNTEAF
V gene: TRBV3-1/TRBV3-2; D gene: TRBD1; J gene: TRBJ2-1; CDR3 length: 14; CDR3 protein: ASSHRGQGSYNEQF
V gene: TRBV19; D gene: -; J gene: TRBJ2-3; CDR3 length: 14; CDR3 protein: ASSIDLSGLTDTQY
V gene: TRBV3-1/TRBV3-2; D gene: TRBD2; J gene: TRBJ2-1; CDR3 length: 12; CDR3 protein: ASNPGGPYNEQF
V gene: TRBV28; D gene: TRBD2; J gene: TRBJ2-5; CDR3 length: 12; CDR3 protein: ASSPGRTLETQY
V gene: TRBV10-2; D gene: -; J gene: TRBJ2-7; CDR3 length: 9; CDR3 protein: ASSRGYEQY
V gene: TRBV19; D gene: TRBD1; J gene: TRBJ1-6; CDR3 length: 13; CDR3 protein: ASSMAGQGNSPLH
V gene: TRBV7-6; D gene: -; J gene: TRBJ2-1; CDR3 length: 15; CDR3 protein: ASSYPYKGDSYNEQF
V gene: TRBV30; D gene: TRBD1; J gene: TRBJ1-1; CDR3 length: 13; CDR3 protein: AWKRPDREGTEAF
V gene: TRBV18; D gene: -; J gene: TRBJ2-2; CDR3 length: 13; CDR3 protein: ASSHSPRGTGELF
V gene: TRBV5-6; D gene: TRBD2; J gene: TRBJ2-7; CDR3 length: 16; CDR3 protein: ASSTMGLAGGSTYEQY
V gene: TRBV9; D gene: -; J gene: TRBJ2-7; CDR3 length: 13; CDR3 protein: ASSVDSGLSYEQY
V gene: TRBV2; D gene: -; J gene: TRBJ1-5; CDR3 length: 13; CDR3 protein: ASSEAGASNQPQH
V gene: TRBV5-1; D gene: -; J gene: TRBJ1-1; CDR3 length: 10; CDR3 protein: ASSTDRSEAF
V gene: TRBV4-3; D gene: -; J gene: TRBJ1-2; CDR3 length: 15; CDR3 protein: ASSQVAWEGANYGYT
V gene: TRBV9; D gene: TRBD2; J gene: TRBJ2-5; CDR3 length: 13; CDR3 protein: ASSVASGAKETQY
V gene: TRBV7-8; D gene: -; J gene: TRBJ1-2; CDR3 length: 14; CDR3 protein: ASSPSAGPPNYGYT
V gene: TRBV10-3; D gene: -; J gene: TRBJ1-3; CDR3 length: 13; CDR3 protein: AISEGVNSGNTIY
V gene: TRBV5-1; D gene: TRBD1; J gene: TRBJ1-3; CDR3 length: 15; CDR3 protein: ASSINRQGSPGNTIY
V gene: TRBV5-1; D gene: TRBD2; J gene: TRBJ2-5; CDR3 length: 15; CDR3 protein: ASSLITSGGARETQY
V gene: TRBV5-1; D gene: -; J gene: TRBJ2-4; CDR3 length: 11; CDR3 protein: ASSSLRENIQY
V gene: TRBV5-1; D gene: TRBD1; J gene: TRBJ2-7; CDR3 length: 14; CDR3 protein: ASSLEGTGLVGEQY
V gene: TRBV12-5; D gene: -; J gene: TRBJ1-5; CDR3 length: 16; CDR3 protein: ASGFLFGENYSNQPQH
V gene: TRBV14; D gene: TRBD1; J gene: TRBJ2-6; CDR3 length: 18; CDR3 protein: ASSQDVGHRGLGGANVLT
V gene: TRBV9; D gene: -; J gene: TRBJ2-2; CDR3 length: 14; CDR3 protein: ASSAVPNTGERALF
V gene: TRBV6-1; D gene: -; J gene: TRBJ1-1; CDR3 length: 13; CDR3 protein: ASSEALGANTEAF
V gene: TRBV7-3; D gene: -; J gene: TRBJ2-3; CDR3 length: 13; CDR3 protein: ASSGPPTGQDTQY
V gene: TRBV10-3; D gene: TRBD1; J gene: TRBJ2-1; CDR3 length: 14; CDR3 protein: AIKAPPDRGLNEQF
V gene: TRBV19; D gene: TRBD1; J gene: TRBJ2-6; CDR3 length: 15; CDR3 protein: ASTTQGAESGANVLT
V gene: TRBV4-2; D gene: TRBD1; J gene: TRBJ1-5; CDR3 length: 12; CDR3 protein: ASSKGTGNQPQH
V gene: TRBV5-6; D gene: TRBD1; J gene: TRBJ1-6; CDR3 length: 12; CDR3 protein: ASSSGTGSPGLH
V gene: TRBV11-3; D gene: TRBD2; J gene: TRBJ2-3; CDR3 length: 14; CDR3 protein: ASSYGLAGVTDTQY
V gene: TRBV7-8; D gene: TRBD2; J gene: TRBJ2-3; CDR3 length: 13; CDR3 protein: ASSFSGGPIDTQY
V gene: TRBV2; D gene: TRBD1; J gene: TRBJ2-1; CDR3 length: 12; CDR3 protein: ASRDRGTYNEQF
V gene: TRBV21-1; D gene: -; J gene: TRBJ1-1; CDR3 length: 13; CDR3 protein: ASSGRAPGGTEAF
V gene: TRBV7-2; D gene: TRBD1; J gene: TRBJ2-2; CDR3 length: 13; CDR3 protein: ASSDRGSGSGELF
V gene: TRBV25-1; D gene: -; J gene: TRBJ1-1; CDR3 length: 13; CDR3 protein: ASSESLWGPTEAF